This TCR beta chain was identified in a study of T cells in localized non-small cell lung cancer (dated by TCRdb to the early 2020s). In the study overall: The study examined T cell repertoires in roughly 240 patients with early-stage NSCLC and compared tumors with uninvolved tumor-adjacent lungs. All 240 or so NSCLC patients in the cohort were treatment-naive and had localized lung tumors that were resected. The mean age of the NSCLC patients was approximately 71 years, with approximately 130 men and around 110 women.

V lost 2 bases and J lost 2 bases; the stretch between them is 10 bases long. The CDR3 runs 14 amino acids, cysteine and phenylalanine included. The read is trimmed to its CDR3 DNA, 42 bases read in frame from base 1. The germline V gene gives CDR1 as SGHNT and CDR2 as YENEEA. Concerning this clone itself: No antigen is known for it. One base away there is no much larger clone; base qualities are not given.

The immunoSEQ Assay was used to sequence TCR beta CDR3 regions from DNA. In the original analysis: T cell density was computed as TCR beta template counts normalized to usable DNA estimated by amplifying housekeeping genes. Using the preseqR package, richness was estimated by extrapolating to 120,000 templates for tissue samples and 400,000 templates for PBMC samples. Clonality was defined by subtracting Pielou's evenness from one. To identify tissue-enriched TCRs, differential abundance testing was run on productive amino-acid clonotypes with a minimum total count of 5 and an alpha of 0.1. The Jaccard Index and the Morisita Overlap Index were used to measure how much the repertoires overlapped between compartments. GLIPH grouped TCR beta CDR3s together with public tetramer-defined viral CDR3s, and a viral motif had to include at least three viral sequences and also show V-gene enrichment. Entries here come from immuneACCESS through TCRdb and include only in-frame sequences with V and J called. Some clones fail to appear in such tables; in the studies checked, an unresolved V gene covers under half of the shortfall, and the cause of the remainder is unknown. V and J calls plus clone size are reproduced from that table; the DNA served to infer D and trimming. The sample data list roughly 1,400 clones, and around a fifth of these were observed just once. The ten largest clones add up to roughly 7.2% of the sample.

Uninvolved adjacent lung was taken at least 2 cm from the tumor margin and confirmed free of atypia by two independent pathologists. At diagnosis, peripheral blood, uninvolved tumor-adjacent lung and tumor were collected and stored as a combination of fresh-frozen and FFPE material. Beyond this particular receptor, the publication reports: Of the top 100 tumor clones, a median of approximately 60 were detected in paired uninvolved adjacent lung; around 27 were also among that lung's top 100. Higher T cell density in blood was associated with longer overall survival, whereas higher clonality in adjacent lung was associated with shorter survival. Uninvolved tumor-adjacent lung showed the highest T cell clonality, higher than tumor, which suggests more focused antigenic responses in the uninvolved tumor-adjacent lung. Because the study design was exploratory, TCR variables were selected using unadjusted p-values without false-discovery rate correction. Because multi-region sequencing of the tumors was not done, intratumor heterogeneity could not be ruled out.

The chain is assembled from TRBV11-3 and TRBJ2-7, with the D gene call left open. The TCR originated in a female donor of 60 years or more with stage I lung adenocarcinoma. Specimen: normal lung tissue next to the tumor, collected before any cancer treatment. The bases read TGTGCCAGCAGCTTAATGGCCGGCCCCTACGAGCAGTACTTC. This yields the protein CASSLMAGPYEQYF.